The 4 T cell receptor beta chains reported below all come from one sample, sequenced in a study of breast tumors, draining lymph nodes, adjacent tissues. MiXCR was run by TCRdb on the multiplex PCR reads, yielding one entry per CDR3 protein. The sample includes roughly 15,000 distinct CDR3 sequences, around 50% of them seen just once. Sequencing used tumor-adjacent breast tissue. These receptors all come from a female donor with breast cancer. Some clones in this sample may be carry-over from other donors' samples.

The chain uses TRBV20-1 and TRBJ2-7, with 10 nucleotides matching TRBD2. J was trimmed by 2 bases and V by 6 bases; bases with no gene match: 13. The V gene's germline CDR1 is DFQATT and CDR2 SNEGSKA (reference sequence). The CDR3 is 16 amino acids. The CDR3 reads CSAGDVAGGLTYEQYF. In DNA form, the CDR3 reads TGCAGTGCGGGGGACGTAGCGGGAGGACTTACCTACGAGCAGTACTTC.

In its sample, this clonotype is medium-sized. This chain links TRBV20-1 with TRBJ1-2; no clear D. The CDR3 is 12 residues long. V lost 8 bases and J 4 bases, leaving 14 bases between the germline ends. Germline V gives CDR1 DFQATT, CDR2 SNEGSKA (reference sequence). The CDR3 reads CSPVGVSYGYTF. In nucleotides, the CDR3 is TGCAGTCCCGTCGGAGTTTCCTATGGCTACACCTTC.

A note on this clonotype: At one of its ends the junction is not consistent with the germline gene, which may arise from a read error. J is TRBJ2-2 and V is TRBV6-2 or TRBV6-3, with D tentatively TRBD1 or TRBD2 (5 bases each). Germline V gene lookup returns CDR1 MNHEY and CDR2 SVGEGT. This CDR3 has 14 amino acids. The CDR3 reads CAGRPSGNTGELFF. The CDR3 nucleotides read TGTGCCGGTCGACCGTCAGGGAACACCGGGGAGCTGTTTTTC.

This clonotype appeared a few times. CDR3 nucleotide sequence: TGTGCCAGTAGTATGGGACAGGCCGCGGGGAACACTGAAGCTTTCTTT. This codes for CASSMGQAAGNTEAFF. The chain links TRBV19 to TRBJ1-1; 8 positions match TRBD1. Germline V CDR1 and CDR2: LNHDA, SQIVND (reference sequence). V lost 3 bases, J lost 1 base, and 7 bases stayed unmatched. The CDR3 is 16 residues long.